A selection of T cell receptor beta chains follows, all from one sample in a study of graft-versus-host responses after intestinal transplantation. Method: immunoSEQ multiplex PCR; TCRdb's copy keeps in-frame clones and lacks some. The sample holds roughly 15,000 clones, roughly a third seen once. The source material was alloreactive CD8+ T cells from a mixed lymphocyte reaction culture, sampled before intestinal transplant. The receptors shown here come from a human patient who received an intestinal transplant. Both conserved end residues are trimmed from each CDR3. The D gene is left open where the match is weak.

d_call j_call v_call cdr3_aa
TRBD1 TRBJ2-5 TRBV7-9 ASSFVSGQGEETQY
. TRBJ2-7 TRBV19 ASSRGKGSSTDEQY
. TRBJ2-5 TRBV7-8 ASSLRQILQETQY
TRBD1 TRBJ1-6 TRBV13 ASRTGTGVSPLH
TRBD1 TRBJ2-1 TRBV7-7 ASSLGTGMGNEQF
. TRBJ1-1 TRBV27 ASSFAGGATEAF
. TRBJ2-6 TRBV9 ASSVGRGLPGANVLT
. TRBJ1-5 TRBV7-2 ASSSGLYQPQH
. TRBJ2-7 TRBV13 ASREAVAYEQY
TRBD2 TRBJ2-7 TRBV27 ASRYSLAGDYEQY
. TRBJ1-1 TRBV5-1 ASSLGVGRNTEAF
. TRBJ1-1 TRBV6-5 ASSYSGGITEAF
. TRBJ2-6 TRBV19 ASRSSRATISGANVLT
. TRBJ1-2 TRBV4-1 ASEAGRGANYGYT
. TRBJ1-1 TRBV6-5 ASSLQGSTEAF
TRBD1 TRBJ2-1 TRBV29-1 SVEGTGTYNEQF
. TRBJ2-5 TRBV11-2 ASSFGFGQGEETQY
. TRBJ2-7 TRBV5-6 ASSPASFTYSYEQY
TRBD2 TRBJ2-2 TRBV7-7 ASSLAPSGAVSGELF
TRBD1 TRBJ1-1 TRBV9 ASNQGGRNTEAF
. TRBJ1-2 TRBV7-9 AKRAIYT
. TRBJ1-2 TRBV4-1 ASSHTNTHSYGYT
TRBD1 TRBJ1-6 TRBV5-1 ASSLGLAGGYSPLH
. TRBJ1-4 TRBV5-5 ASSLARSGGEKLF
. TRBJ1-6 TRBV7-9 ASSSSTLWENSPLH
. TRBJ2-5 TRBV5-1 ASSPLGAVETQY
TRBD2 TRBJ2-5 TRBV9 ASSVGTSGGAGSETQY
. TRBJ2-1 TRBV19 ASSPDSYNEQF
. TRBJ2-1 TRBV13 ASSNLRGEQF
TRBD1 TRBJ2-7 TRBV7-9 ASGRPDRAYEQY
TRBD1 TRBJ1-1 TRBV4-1 ASSPQPRGKNTEAF
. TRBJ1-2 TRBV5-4 ASTKSEGVFNYGYT
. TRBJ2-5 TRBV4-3 ASSQVEGVETQY
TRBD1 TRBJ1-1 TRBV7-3 ASSRTGGTEAF
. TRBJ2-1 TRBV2 ASNLYRAYNEQF
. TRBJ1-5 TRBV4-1 ASSQIGYQPQH
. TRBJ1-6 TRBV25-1 ASSEAKSSYNSPLH
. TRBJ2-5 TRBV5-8 ASSGGVSVQETQY
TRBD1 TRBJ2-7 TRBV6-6 ASSPRTGLASYEQY
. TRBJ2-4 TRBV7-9 ASSLGYLQY
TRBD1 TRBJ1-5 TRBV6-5 ASSLGQGAQPQH
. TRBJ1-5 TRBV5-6 ASSQSGGQPQH
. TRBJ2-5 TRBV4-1 ASSRVGTGIQETQY
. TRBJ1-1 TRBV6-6 ASSYPHLRTVEAF
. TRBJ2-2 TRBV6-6 APSPAAPWELF
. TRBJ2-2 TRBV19 ATKGPTGELF
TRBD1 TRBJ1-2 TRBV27 ASSFGTGYGYT
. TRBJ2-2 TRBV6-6 ASSLKQGSGELF
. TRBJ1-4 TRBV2 ASSESGLGEKLF
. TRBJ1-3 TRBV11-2 ASSLRNSSGNTIY
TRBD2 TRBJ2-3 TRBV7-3 ASSPPGGSDTQY
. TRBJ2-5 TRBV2 ASSSFIGDRETQY
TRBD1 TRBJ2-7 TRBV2 ASRVTGTGPLHGSYEQY
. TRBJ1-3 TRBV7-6 ASSLGQAYGNTIY
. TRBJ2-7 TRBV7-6 ASSLRGGEQY
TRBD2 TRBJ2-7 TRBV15 ATSRDLGLAYEQY
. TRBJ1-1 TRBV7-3 ASSATLAMNTEAF
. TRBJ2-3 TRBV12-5 ASGLVDQEPDTQY
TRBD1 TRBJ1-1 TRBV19 ASSIGTGNTEAF
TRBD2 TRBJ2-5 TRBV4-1 ASSHSAGGTQETQY